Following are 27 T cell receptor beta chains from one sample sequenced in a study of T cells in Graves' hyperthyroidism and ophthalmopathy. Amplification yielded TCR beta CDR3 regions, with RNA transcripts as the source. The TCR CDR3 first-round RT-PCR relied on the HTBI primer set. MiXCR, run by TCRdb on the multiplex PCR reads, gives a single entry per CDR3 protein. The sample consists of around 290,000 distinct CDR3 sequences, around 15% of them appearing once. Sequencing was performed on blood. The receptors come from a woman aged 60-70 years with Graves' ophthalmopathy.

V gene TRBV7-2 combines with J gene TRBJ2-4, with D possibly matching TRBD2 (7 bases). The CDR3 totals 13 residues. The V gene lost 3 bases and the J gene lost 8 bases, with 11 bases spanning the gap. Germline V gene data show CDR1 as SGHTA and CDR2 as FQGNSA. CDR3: CASSFRGADIQYF. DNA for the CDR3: TGTGCCAGCAGCTTTCGGGGGGCGGACATTCAGTACTTC.

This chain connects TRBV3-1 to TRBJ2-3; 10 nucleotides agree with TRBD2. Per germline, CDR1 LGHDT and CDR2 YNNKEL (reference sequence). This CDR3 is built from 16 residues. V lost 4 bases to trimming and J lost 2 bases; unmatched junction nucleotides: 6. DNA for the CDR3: TGTGCCAGCAGCCCCAGGACTAGCGGCAACACAGATACGCAGTATTTT. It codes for CASSPRTSGNTDTQYF.

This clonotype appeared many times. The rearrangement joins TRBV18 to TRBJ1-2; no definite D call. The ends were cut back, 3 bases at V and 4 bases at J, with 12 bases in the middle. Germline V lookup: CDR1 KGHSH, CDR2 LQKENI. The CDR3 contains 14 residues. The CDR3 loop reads CASSPRAALYGYTF. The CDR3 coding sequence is TGTGCCAGCTCACCTAGGGCAGCCCTCTATGGCTACACCTTC. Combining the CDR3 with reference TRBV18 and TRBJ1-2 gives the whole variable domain NAGVMQNPRHLVRRRGQEARLRCSPMKGHSHVYWYRQLPEEGLKFMVYLQKENIIDESGMPKERFSAEFPKEGPSILRIQQVVRGDSAAYFCASSPRAALYGYTFGSGTRLTVV.

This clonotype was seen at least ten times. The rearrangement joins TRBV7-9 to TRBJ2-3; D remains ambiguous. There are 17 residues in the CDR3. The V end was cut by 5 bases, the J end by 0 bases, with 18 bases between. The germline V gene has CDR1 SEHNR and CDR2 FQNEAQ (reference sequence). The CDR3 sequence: CASSPMARLTSTDTQYF. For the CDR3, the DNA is TGTGCCAGCAGCCCCATGGCTCGGCTAACTAGCACAGATACGCAGTATTTT.

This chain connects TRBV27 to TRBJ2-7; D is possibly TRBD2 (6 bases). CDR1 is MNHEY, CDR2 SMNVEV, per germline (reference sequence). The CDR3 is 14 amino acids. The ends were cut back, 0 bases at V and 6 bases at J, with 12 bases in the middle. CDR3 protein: CASSLSRGNGEQYF. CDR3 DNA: TGTGCCAGCAGTTTATCACGGGGGAACGGCGAGCAGTACTTC.

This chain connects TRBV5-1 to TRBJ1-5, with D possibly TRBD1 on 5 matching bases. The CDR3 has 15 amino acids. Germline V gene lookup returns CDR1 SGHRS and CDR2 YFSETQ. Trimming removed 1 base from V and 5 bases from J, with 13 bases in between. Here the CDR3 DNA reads TGCGCCAGCAGCTTGATCGGGGGTTGGTATCAGCCCCAGCATTTT. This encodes CASSLIGGWYQPQHF.

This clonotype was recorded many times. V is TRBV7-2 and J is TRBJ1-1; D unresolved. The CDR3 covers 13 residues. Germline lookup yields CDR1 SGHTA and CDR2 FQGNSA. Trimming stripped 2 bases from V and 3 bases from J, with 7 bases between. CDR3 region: CASSLNADTEAFF. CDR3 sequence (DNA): TGTGCCAGCAGCTTAAATGCGGACACTGAAGCTTTCTTT.

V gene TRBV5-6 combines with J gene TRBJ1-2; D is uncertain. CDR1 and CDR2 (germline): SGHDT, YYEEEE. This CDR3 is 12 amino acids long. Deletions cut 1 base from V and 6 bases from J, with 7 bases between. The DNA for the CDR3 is TGTGCCAGCAGCTTGACGAGAGATGGCTACACCTTC. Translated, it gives CASSLTRDGYTF.

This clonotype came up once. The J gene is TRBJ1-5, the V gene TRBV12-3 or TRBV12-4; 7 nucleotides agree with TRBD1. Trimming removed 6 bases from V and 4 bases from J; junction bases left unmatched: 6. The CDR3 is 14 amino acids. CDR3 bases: TGTGCCAGCAGCCACCGACAGGGTAATCAGCCCCAGCATTTT. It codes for CASSHRQGNQPQHF.

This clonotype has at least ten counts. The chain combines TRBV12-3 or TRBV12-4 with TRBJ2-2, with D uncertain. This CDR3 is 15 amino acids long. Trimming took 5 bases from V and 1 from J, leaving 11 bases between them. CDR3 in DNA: TGTGCCAGCAGTCTGGACCCAAAGAACACCGGGGAGCTGTTTTTT. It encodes CASSLDPKNTGELFF.

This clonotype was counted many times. The CDR3 is CASSQGGVTEAFF. The CDR3 nucleotides are TGTGCCAGCAGCCAAGGGGGAGTCACTGAAGCTTTCTTT. The rearrangement uses TRBV3-1 and TRBJ1-1; D remains unclear. The germline gives CDR1 LGHDT, CDR2 YNNKEL (reference sequence). The V end was cut by 1 base, the J end by 4 bases, with 7 bases between. The CDR3 is 13 amino acids.

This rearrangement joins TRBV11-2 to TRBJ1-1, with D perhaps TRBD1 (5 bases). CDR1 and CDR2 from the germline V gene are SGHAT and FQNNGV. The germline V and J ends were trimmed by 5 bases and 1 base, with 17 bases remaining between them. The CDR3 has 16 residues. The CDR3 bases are TGTGCCAGCAGCCAAGATTTTCACAGGCGGAACACTGAAGCTTTCTTT. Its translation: CASSQDFHRRNTEAFF.

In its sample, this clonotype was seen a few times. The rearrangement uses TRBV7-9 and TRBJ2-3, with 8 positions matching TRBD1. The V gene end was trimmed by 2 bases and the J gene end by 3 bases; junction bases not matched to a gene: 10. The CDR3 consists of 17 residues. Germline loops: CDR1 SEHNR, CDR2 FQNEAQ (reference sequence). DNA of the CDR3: TGTGCCAGCAGCTTATCAAGGGGCAGGGGGCGGACAGATACGCAGTATTTT. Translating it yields CASSLSRGRGRTDTQYF.

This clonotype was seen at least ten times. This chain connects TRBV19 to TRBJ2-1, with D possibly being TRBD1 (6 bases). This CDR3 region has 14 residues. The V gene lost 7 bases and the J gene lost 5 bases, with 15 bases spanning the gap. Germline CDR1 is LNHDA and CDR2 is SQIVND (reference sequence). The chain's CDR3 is CASTFRQGNNEQFF. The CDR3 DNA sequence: TGTGCCAGTACTTTTCGGCAGGGGAACAATGAGCAGTTCTTC.

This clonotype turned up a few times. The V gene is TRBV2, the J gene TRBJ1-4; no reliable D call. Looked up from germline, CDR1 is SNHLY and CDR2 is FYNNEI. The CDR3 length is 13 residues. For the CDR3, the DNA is TGTGCTACTCAAGAGGCCCCAAATGAAAAACTGTTTTTT. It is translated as CATQEAPNEKLFF.

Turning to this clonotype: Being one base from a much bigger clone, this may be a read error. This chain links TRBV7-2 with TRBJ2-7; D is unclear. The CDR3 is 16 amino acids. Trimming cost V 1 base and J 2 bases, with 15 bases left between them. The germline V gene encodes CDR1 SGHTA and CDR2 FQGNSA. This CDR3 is CASSLESSSWTYEQYF. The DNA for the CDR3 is TGTGCCAGCAGCTTAGAAAGCTCATCTTGGACCTACGAGCAGTACTTC.

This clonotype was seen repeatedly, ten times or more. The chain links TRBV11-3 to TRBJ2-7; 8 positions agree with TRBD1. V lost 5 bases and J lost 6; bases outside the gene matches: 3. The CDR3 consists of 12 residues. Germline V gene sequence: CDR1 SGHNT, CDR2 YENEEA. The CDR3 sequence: CASSPTGVEQYF. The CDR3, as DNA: TGTGCCAGCAGCCCGACAGGGGTCGAGCAGTACTTC.

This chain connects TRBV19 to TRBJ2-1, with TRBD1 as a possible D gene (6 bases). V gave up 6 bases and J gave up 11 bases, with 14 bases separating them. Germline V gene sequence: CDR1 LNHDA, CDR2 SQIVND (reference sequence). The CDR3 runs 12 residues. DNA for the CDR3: TGTGCCAGTAGGGACCGGGACATTAAGCAGTTCTTC. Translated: CASRDRDIKQFF.

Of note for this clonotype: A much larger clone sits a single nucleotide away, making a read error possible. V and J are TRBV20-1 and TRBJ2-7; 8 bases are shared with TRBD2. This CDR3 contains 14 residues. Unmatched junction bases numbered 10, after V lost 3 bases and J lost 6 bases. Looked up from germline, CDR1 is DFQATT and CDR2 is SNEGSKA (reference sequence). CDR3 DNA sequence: TGCAGTGCTAGTCGGGCTAGCGGGCTCGGCGAGCAGTACTTC. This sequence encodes CSASRASGLGEQYF.

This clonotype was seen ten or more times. CDR3 sequence (DNA): TGTGCCAGCAGTTATGGGAGCGGGCGTGGGGTACCCCTCCACTTT. As protein: CASSYGSGRGVPLHF. The chain recombines TRBV6-6 with TRBJ1-6; D unresolved. The germline CDR1 and CDR2 sequences are MNHNY and SVGAGI (reference sequence). The germline V and J ends were trimmed by 3 bases and 12 bases, with 18 bases remaining between them. CDR3 length: 15 amino acids.

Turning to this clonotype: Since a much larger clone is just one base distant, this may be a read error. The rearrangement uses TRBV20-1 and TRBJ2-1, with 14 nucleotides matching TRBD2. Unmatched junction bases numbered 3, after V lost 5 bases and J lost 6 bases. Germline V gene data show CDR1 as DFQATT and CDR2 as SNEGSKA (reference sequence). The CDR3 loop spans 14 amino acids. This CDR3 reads CSAWGLAGVNEQFF. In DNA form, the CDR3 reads TGCAGTGCTTGGGGACTAGCGGGAGTCAATGAGCAGTTCTTC.

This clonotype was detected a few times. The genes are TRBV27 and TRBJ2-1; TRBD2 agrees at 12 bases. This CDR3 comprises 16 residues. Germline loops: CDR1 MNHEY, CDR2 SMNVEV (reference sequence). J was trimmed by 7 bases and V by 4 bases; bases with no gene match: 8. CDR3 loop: CASSSLTSGRRNEQFF. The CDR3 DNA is TGTGCCAGCAGTTCCCTGACTAGCGGGAGAAGGAATGAGCAGTTCTTC.

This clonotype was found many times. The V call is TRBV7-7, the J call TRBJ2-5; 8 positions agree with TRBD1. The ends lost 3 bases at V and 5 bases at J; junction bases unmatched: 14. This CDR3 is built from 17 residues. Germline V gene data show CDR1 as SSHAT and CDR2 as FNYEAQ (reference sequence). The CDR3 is CASSFGQGSGAGETQYF. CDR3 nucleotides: TGTGCCAGCAGCTTTGGACAGGGATCGGGTGCGGGGGAGACCCAGTACTTC.

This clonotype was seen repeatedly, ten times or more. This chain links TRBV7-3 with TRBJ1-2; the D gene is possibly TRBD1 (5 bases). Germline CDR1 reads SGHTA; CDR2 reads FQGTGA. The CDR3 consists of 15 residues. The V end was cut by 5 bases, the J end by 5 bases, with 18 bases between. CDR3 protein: CASSPGAGVQYGYTF. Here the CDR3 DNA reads TGTGCCAGCAGCCCCGGTGCGGGGGTACAATATGGCTACACCTTC.

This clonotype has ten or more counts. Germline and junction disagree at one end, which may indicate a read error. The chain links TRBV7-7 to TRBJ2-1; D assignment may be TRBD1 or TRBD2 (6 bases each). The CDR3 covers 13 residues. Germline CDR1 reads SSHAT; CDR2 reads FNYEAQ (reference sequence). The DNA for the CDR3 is TGTGCTAGCAGCTTGGAGGGGGTCAGTGAGCAGTTCTTC. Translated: CASSLEGVSEQFF.

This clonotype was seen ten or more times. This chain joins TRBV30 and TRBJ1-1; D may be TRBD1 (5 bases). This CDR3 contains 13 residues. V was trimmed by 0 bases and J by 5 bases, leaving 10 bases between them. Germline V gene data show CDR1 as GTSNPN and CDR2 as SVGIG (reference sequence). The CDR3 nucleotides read TGTGCCTGGAGTGTCCGGGACGGAACTGAAGCTTTCTTT. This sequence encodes CAWSVRDGTEAFF.

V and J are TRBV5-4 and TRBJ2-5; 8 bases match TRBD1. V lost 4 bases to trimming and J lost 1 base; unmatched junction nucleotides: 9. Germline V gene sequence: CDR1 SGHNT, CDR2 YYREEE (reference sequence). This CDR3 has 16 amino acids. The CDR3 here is CASSKLTGAIQETQYF. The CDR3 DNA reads TGTGCCAGCAGCAAACTGACAGGGGCGATCCAAGAGACCCAGTACTTC.